This section outlines one TCR beta chain sequence together with its context. Data came from immunoSEQ multiplex PCR; TCRdb stores just in-frame clones and leaves some out. The sample carries 200,000 to 300,000 clones, roughly 86% recorded once. This entry comes from a study of blood T cell repertoires in COVID-19. Cohort allocation depended upon clinical history that participants reported. In germline, CDR1 is MDHEN, CDR2 SYDVKM. The germline V and J ends were trimmed by 6 bases and 5 bases, with 17 bases remaining between them. The CDR3 sequence is 15 residues long. The receptor was derived from a woman aged 18-35 years who had recovered from COVID-19. The chain recombines TRBV28 with TRBJ1-5, with a weak D call TRBD1 (6 bases). The sequencing input was PBMCs or T cells enriched from blood (not recorded which). The CDR3 DNA reads TGTGCCAGCAGGACCGGGGGGGGCGGATATCAGCCCCAGCATTTT. Amino acid sequence: CASRTGGGGYQPQHF.